Reported below is one T cell receptor beta chain. Original analysis: Amplification from reference gene primers served as the basis for estimated nucleated cell counts. Clones were sequenced by immunoSEQ multiplex PCR, and TCRdb holds only the in-frame ones, with some missing. V and J calls and clone size follow that table, whereas D and trimming were derived from the DNA. The sample has about 250,000 clones; over 80% are singletons. This sample is part of a study of blood T cell repertoires in COVID-19. At the level of the study: Samples came from the United States, Italy and Spain, spanning acute and convalescent COVID-19. PBMCs, B-cell-depleted T cells, or T cells provided the cDNA or gDNA that made up the material.

The CDR3 totals 15 residues. V lost 2 bases to trimming and J lost 0 bases, with 7 bases between them. Germline V gene sequence: CDR1 MNHNS, CDR2 SASEGT. The J gene is TRBJ2-2, the V gene TRBV6-1; possible D gene TRBD2, 5 bases. Sequencing was performed on peripheral blood. This clonotype was obtained from a human donor in a cohort sampled during active COVID-19. The CDR3 DNA sequence: TGTGCCAGCAGTGAAACCGGGGCGAACACCGGGGAGCTGTTTTTT. This sequence encodes CASSETGANTGELFF.